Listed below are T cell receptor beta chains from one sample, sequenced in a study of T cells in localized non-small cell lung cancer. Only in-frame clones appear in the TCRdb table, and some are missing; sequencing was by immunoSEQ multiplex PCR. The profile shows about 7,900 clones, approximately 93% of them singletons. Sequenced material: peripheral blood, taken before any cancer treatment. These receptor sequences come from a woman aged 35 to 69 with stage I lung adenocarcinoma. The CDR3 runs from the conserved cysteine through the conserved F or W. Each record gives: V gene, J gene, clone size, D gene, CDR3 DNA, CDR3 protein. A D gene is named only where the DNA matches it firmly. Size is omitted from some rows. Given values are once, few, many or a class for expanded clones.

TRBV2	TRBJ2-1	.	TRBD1	TGTGCCAGCAGCCCAAGGACAGGGGGCCTCTACAATGAGCAGTTCTTC	CASSPRTGGLYNEQFF
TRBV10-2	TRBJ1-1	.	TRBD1	TGCGCCAGCAGTGAATTTTCCCAGGGGGCCACGAACACTGAAGCTTTCTTT	CASSEFSQGATNTEAFF
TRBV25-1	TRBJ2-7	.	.	TGTGCCAGCAGTGACGCCCCCCTCTACGAGCAGTACTTC	CASSDAPLYEQYF
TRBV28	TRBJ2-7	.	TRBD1	TGTGCCAGCAGCGCAACAGGGGGCTCTACCTACGAGCAGTACTTC	CASSATGGSTYEQYF
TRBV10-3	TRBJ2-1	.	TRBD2	TGTGCCACTGTAGGACTAGCGGGAGGGGTCTCCTACAATGAGCAGTTCTTC	CATVGLAGGVSYNEQFF
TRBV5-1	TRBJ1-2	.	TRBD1	TGCGCCAGCAGCTTGGGGGACAGGAGTTACGGCTACACCTTC	CASSLGDRSYGYTF
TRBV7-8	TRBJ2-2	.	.	TGTGCCAGCAGCTTATTAAGGCGGGAAACGAACACCGGGGAGCTGTTTTTT	CASSLLRRETNTGELFF
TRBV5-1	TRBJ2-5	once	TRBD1	TGCGCCAGCAGCTCCGGACAGGGGCCACCTCAAGAGACCCAGTACTTC	CASSSGQGPPQETQYF
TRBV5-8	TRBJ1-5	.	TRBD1	TGTGCCAGCAGCACGGGACAGGAGACTCAGCCCCAGCATTTT	CASSTGQETQPQHF
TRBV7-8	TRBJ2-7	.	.	TGTGCCAGCAGCCTGGGGAAAGCCTACGAGCAGTACTTC	CASSLGKAYEQYF
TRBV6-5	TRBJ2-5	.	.	TGTGCCAGCAGTTACTCGCTGGAACTTGAGACCCAGTACTTC	CASSYSLELETQYF
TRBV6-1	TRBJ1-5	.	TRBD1	TGTGCCAGCAGCCCCAAACAGGGGACTCAGCCCCAGCATTTT	CASSPKQGTQPQHF
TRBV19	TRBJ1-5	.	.	TGTGCCAGTAGTACCATTCAAGCTAATCAGCCCCAGCATTTT	CASSTIQANQPQHF
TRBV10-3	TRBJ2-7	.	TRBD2	TGTGCCATCAGTGATAGATCGGCGGGAGAATGGGGCGAGCAGTACTTC	CAISDRSAGEWGEQYF
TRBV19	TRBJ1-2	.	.	TGTGCCAGTAGTATATCGCAGGGCCTGATCTATGGCTACACCTTC	CASSISQGLIYGYTF
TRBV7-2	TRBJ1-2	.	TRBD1	TGTGCCAGCAGCTTAGCGGTTGACAGGGGCATGGATGGCTACACCTTC	CASSLAVDRGMDGYTF
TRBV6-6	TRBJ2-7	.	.	TGTGCCAGCAGTCCTGGGGACCTAAGCTCCTACGAGCAGTACTTC	CASSPGDLSSYEQYF
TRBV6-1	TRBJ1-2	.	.	TGTGCCGGCCAACCCAGTGGAGGGGCTAACTATGGCTACACCTTC	CAGQPSGGANYGYTF
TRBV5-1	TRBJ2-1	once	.	TGCGCCAGCAGCTTGGCGAGCAGCTCCTACAATGAGCAGTTCTTC	CASSLASSSYNEQFF
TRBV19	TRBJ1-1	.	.	TGTGCCAGTAGTATGATAGGGGGGCAGAATGAAGCTTTCTTT	CASSMIGGQNEAFF
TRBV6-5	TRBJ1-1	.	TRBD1	TGTGCCAGCAGTGGACTTGGACAGGGCTCCACTGAAGCTTTCTTT	CASSGLGQGSTEAFF
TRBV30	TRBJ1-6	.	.	TGTGCCTGGAGTACACAGAATAATTCACCCCTCCACTTT	CAWSTQNNSPLHF
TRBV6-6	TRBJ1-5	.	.	TGTGCCAGCAGAGGAGGATCCCATAGCAATCAGCCCCAGCATTTT	CASRGGSHSNQPQHF
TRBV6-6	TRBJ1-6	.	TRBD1	TGTGCCAGCAGTTCTGGGACAGCCTCACCCCTCCACTTT	CASSSGTASPLHF
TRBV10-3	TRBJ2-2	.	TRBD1	TGTGCCATCAGCAGGACAGGGGGCAAGAACACCGGGGAGCTGTTTTTT	CAISRTGGKNTGELFF
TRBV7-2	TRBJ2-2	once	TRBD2	TGTGCCAGCAGTTTCGGACTAGCGGGAGGGGGGACCGGGGAGCTGTTTTTT	CASSFGLAGGGTGELFF
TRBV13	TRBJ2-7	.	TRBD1	TGTGCCAGCAGCTCTAGACAGGGGGCCCACGAGCAGTACTTC	CASSSRQGAHEQYF
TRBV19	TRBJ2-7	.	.	TGTGCCAGTAACCAAATAGAGGGGACCGAGCAGTACTTC	CASNQIEGTEQYF
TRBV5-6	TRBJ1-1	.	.	TGTGCCAGCAGCTTGAGGGCAGGGCGGGCTGAAGCTTTCTTT	CASSLRAGRAEAFF
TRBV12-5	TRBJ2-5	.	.	TGTGCTAGTGGTTTGTTGGAAGAGACCCAGTACTTC	CASGLLEETQYF
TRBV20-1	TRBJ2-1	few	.	TGCAGTGCAACAACACGAGGGGGGCAGTTCTTC	CSATTRGGQFF
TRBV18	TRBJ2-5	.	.	TGTGCCAGCTCACCCTCCGGATGGGAGCGGGAGACCCAGTACTTC	CASSPSGWERETQYF
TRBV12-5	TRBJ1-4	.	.	TGTGCTAGTGGTTTGGTAAGGGGGAAACTGTTTTTT	CASGLVRGKLFF
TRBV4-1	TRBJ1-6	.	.	TGCGCCAGCAGCCAAACTCATCCGGGGCAGCGCTTTCCCTCACCCCTCCACTTT	CASSQTHPGQRFPSPLHF
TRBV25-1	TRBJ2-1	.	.	TGTGCCAGCAGTGAATATCAGGGTTCCTACAATGAGCAGTTCTTC	CASSEYQGSYNEQFF
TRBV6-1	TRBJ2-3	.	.	TGTGCCAGCAGGGGAATCGCAACAGATACGCAGTATTTT	CASRGIATDTQYF
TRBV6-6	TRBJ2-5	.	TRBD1	TGTGCCAGCAGTTATGAGACAGGGCTTTTCGAGACCCAGTACTTC	CASSYETGLFETQYF
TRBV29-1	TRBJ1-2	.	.	TGCAGCGTTGAGGGGGACAAGAACTATGGCTACACCTTC	CSVEGDKNYGYTF
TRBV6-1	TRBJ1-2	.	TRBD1	TGTGCCAGCAGTTTACATCCGGGACAGGGTTATGGCTACACCTTC	CASSLHPGQGYGYTF
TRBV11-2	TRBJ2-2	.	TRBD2	TGTGCCAGCAGCATCATGGCACTAGCGGCTAACACCGGGGAGCTGTTTTTT	CASSIMALAANTGELFF
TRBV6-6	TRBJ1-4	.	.	TGTGCCAGCAGTCAGCCCCAAAGGGCAACTAATGAAAAACTGTTTTTT	CASSQPQRATNEKLFF
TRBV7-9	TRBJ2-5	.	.	TGTGCCAGCAGTTCCCTCCGGGACGCTGCGGAGACCCAGTACTTC	CASSSLRDAAETQYF
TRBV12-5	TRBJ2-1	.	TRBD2	TGTGCTAGTGGTTTGTACTCGGGAGGTGGGTACAATGAGCAGTTCTTC	CASGLYSGGGYNEQFF
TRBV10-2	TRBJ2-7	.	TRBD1	TGCGCCAGCAGTGAGGGACAGGGCATACACGAGCAGTACTTC	CASSEGQGIHEQYF
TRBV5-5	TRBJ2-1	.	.	TGTGCCAGCAGCCCGGACATCTACAATGAGCAGTTCTTC	CASSPDIYNEQFF
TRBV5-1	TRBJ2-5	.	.	TGCGCCAGCAGCTTGGTTGGAGGGAAAGAGACCCAGTACTTC	CASSLVGGKETQYF
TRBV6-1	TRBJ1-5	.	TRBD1	TGTGCCACCGACAGGGAATGGAATCAGCCCCAGCATTTT	CATDREWNQPQHF
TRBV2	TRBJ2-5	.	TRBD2	TGTGCCAGCACCCGGACTAGCATCGAGACCCAGTACTTC	CASTRTSIETQYF
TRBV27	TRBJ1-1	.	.	TGTGCCAGCAGTTGGCTAAGGGGACCTCAGCGGTTAACGAACACTGAAGCTTTCTTT	CASSWLRGPQRLTNTEAFF